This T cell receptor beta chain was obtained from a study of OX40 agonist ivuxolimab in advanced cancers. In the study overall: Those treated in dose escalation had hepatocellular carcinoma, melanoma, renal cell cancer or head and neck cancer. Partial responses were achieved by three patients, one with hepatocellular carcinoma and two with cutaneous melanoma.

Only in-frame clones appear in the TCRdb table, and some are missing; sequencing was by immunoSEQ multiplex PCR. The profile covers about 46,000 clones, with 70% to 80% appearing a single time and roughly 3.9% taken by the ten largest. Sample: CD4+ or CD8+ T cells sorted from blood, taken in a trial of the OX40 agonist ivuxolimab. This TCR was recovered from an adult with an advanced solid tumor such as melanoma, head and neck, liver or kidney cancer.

The CDR3 is CASSFRSGRSSPIVHYTQYF. CDR3 nucleotide sequence: TGTGCCAGCAGTTTTCGGAGCGGGAGATCAAGTCCTATAGTCCATTATACGCAGTATTTT. The chain carries TRBV27 and TRBJ2-3; 8 nucleotides match TRBD2. The CDR3 covers 20 residues. Looked up from germline, CDR1 is MNHEY and CDR2 is SMNVEV (reference sequence). With 3 bases clipped from V and 7 bases from J, the junction kept 24 bases outside the gene matches.